Below are 20 T cell receptor beta chains sequenced from a single sample in a study of blood T cell repertoires in COVID-19. This table comes from immunoSEQ multiplex PCR, and its TCRdb copy is limited to in-frame clones, with some not included. The sample carries more than 100,000 clones, approximately 90% recorded once. The sample was peripheral blood. The receptors derive from an elderly woman in a cohort sampled during active COVID-19.

The chain recombines TRBV14 with TRBJ2-7, with D possibly matching TRBD1 (5 bases). Trimming stripped 0 bases from V and 0 bases from J, with 18 bases between. The CDR3 totals 18 residues. CDR1 and CDR2 from the germline V gene are SGHDN and FVKESK. DNA for the CDR3: TGTGCCAGCAGCCAAGAAGGCCCCCGCCAGGGTGGCTCCTACGAGCAGTACTTC. Its protein is CASSQEGPRQGGSYEQYF.

The chain uses TRBV5-1 and TRBJ2-7, with 7 positions matching TRBD2. Germline V CDR1 and CDR2: SGHRS, YFSETQ. V shed 1 base, J shed 0 bases, and the junction held 10 bases outside the gene matches. This CDR3 region has 17 residues. The CDR3: CASSLSASGGSSYEQYF. The CDR3 nucleotides read TGCGCCAGCAGCTTGTCTGCTAGCGGAGGGAGCTCCTACGAGCAGTACTTC.

V gene TRBV5-1 combines with J gene TRBJ1-4; TRBD1 aligns across 7 bases. Germline CDR1 and CDR2: SGHRS and YFSETQ. CDR3 length: 17 amino acids. V trimming: 0 bases; J trimming: 8 bases; junction bases outside the gene matches: 13. In DNA, the CDR3 is TGCGCCAGCAGCTTGGCAGGCCAGGGGGTGGGGTCGGAAAAACTGTTTTTT. Translation: CASSLAGQGVGSEKLFF.

The gene calls are TRBV12-3 or TRBV12-4 and TRBJ2-7; D gene ambiguous. V was pared by 5 bases and J by 2 bases, with 4 bases between. The CDR3 has 11 amino acids. The CDR3 here is CASSTTYEQYF. CDR3 sequence (DNA): TGTGCCAGCAGTACAACCTACGAGCAGTACTTC.

The rearrangement uses TRBV15 and TRBJ1-2; D might be TRBD1 (5 bases). Trimming took off 1 base at V and 2 bases at J, with 11 bases between the two ends. Germline CDR1 and CDR2: LNHNV and YYDKDF (reference sequence). The CDR3 contains 15 residues. CDR3 residues: CATSRGTGPNYGYTF. CDR3 DNA sequence: TGTGCCACCAGCAGAGGAACAGGTCCGAACTATGGCTACACCTTC.

The chain has TRBV3-1 (or the pseudogene TRBV3-2) and TRBJ2-1, with D maybe TRBD2 (6 bases). This CDR3 has 16 amino acids. Between the trimmed V and J ends, which lost 1 base and 0 bases, there was a span of 10 bases. The germline CDR1 and CDR2 sequences are LGHDT and YNNKEL (reference sequence). The CDR3 region is CASSQGGGFSYNEQFF. DNA for the CDR3: TGTGCCAGCAGCCAAGGTGGGGGGTTCTCCTACAATGAGCAGTTCTTC.

This clone was detected only a few times. The V call is TRBV5-8, the J call TRBJ2-7, with 7 bases matching TRBD2. With 2 bases clipped from V and 6 bases from J, the junction kept 5 bases outside the gene matches. There are 13 residues in the CDR3. From germline, CDR1 is SGHTS and CDR2 YDEGEE. CDR3 region: CASSLTSVFEQYF. As DNA, the CDR3 is TGTGCCAGCAGCTTAACTAGCGTTTTCGAGCAGTACTTC.

The rearrangement uses TRBV7-3 and TRBJ1-5; maybe TRBD1 (5 bases). The CDR3 extends over 15 amino acids. Trimming removed 5 bases at V and 4 bases at J, with 15 bases between. Germline CDR1 is SGHTA and CDR2 is FQGTGA. CDR3 amino acids: CASSPTGLGNQPQHF. CDR3 bases: TGTGCCAGCAGCCCTACAGGCCTGGGAAATCAGCCCCAGCATTTT.

The chain is built from TRBV3-1 (or the pseudogene TRBV3-2) and TRBJ2-5; TRBD2 is a possible D gene (7 bases). V was clipped by 0 bases and J by 4 bases, with 12 bases between them. Germline CDR1 and CDR2: LGHDT and YNNKEL (reference sequence). The CDR3 loop spans 15 amino acids. The CDR3 loop is CASSQDYGGRETQYF. The CDR3 bases are TGTGCCAGCAGCCAAGACTACGGGGGGCGAGAGACCCAGTACTTC.

The chain employs TRBV2 and TRBJ2-3, with 12 nucleotides matching TRBD2. Germline CDR1 is SNHLY and CDR2 is FYNNEI. The CDR3 is 16 amino acids. The junction had 11 bases not matched to a gene; V was cut back by 6 bases and J by 7 bases. The CDR3: CASRPLTSGSINTQYF. As DNA, the CDR3 is TGTGCCAGCAGGCCGTTGACTAGCGGGAGTATTAATACGCAGTATTTT.

The chain has TRBV30 and TRBJ1-5; D might be TRBD1 (5 bases). The CDR3 sequence is 16 residues long. Germline V gene lookup returns CDR1 GTSNPN and CDR2 SVGIG (reference sequence). V lost 2 bases and J lost 3, with 17 bases in between. CDR3 nucleotide sequence: TGTGCCTGGAGTCCGCCCGGTTGGGGGGACAATCAGCCCCAGCATTTT. Its protein is CAWSPPGWGDNQPQHF.

In DNA form, the CDR3 reads TGTGCCAGCAGTTACTCAGGGACAGCCACCGGGGAGCTGTTTTTT. It yields the protein CASSYSGTATGELFF. The genes are TRBV6-5 and TRBJ2-2; the match to TRBD1 covers 7 bases. Germline-derived CDR1 and CDR2 are MNHEY and SVGAGI. CDR3 length: 15 residues. The junction had 2 bases not matched to a gene; V was cut back by 0 bases and J by 4 bases.

The chain is built from TRBV7-9 and TRBJ2-5; no firm D call. Trimming stripped 2 bases from V and 4 bases from J, with 5 bases between. Per germline, CDR1 SEHNR and CDR2 FQNEAQ (reference sequence). The CDR3 has 12 residues. DNA for the CDR3: TGTGCCAGCAGCTTACTTCCAGAGACCCAGTACTTC. It specifies CASSLLPETQYF.

This clone was recorded a few times. The chain links TRBV9 to TRBJ1-5; D ambiguous. Deletions cut 0 bases from V and 11 bases from J, with 9 bases between. The germline V gene has CDR1 SGDLS and CDR2 YYNGEE. The CDR3 covers 12 residues. CDR3 DNA: TGTGCCAGCAGCGTAGTTGGCCGGGCCCAGCATTTT. This sequence encodes CASSVVGRAQHF.

CDR3 loop: CASSFVAGGRPETQYF. The DNA for the CDR3 is TGTGCCAGCAGTTTCGTAGCGGGGGGGCGACCGGAGACCCAGTACTTC. The genes are TRBV27 and TRBJ2-5, with 11 bases that match TRBD2. V dropped 3 bases and J dropped 5; count of bases not matched to a gene: 8. The CDR3 is 16 amino acids. Germline values: CDR1 MNHEY, CDR2 SMNVEV (reference sequence).

This clone was recorded once. V gene TRBV7-6 combines with J gene TRBJ2-2; 9 nucleotides line up with TRBD2. The germline gives CDR1 SGHVS, CDR2 FNYEAQ. This CDR3 comprises 16 residues. V was pared by 4 bases and J by 4 bases, with 7 bases of the junction left unmatched. The CDR3 DNA is TGTGCCAGCAGCTCGATAGCGGGAGTAGGCACCGGGGAGCTGTTTTTT. It translates to CASSSIAGVGTGELFF. Using reference TRBV7-6 and TRBJ2-2 for the parts outside the CDR3, the full variable domain is GAGVSQSPRYKVTKRGQDVALRCDPISGHVSLYWYRQALGQGPEFLTYFNYEAQQDKSGLPNDRFSAERPEGSISTLTIQRTEQRDSAMYRCASSSIAGVGTGELFFGEGSRLTVL.

The chain combines TRBV5-1 with TRBJ2-1; 14 nucleotides line up with TRBD2. The CDR3 is 17 residues long. V shed 3 bases, J shed 8 bases, and the junction held 10 bases outside the gene matches. Germline loops: CDR1 SGHRS, CDR2 YFSETQ. The CDR3 here is CASSSSPGLAGGYEQFF. The CDR3 DNA follows: TGCGCCAGCAGCTCGTCCCCTGGACTAGCGGGAGGCTATGAGCAGTTCTTC.

The rearrangement links TRBV24-1 to TRBJ1-3, with 7 bases lining up with TRBD1. The trim removed 1 base at V and 9 bases at J, leaving 14 bases unmatched. Germline assignment: CDR1 KGHDR and CDR2 SFDVKD. The CDR3 has 17 residues. DNA of the CDR3: TGTGCCACCAGTGATTTTTTTGGGGATGACAGGGATTCCACCATATATTTT. It is translated as CATSDFFGDDRDSTIYF.

The chain recombines TRBV19 with TRBJ1-5, with 8 bases that match TRBD1. There are 14 residues in the CDR3. Trimming removed 6 bases from V and 3 bases from J; junction bases left unmatched: 4. Germline values: CDR1 LNHDA, CDR2 SQIVND (reference sequence). The CDR3 spells CASRTDRVNQPQHF. CDR3 in DNA: TGTGCCAGTAGGACGGACAGGGTCAATCAGCCCCAGCATTTT.

This rearrangement joins TRBV27 to TRBJ2-7; 9 bases agree with TRBD1. The ends lost 7 bases at V and 6 bases at J; junction bases unmatched: 13. CDR1 MNHEY and CDR2 SMNVEV come from the germline V gene (reference sequence). The CDR3 is made up of 15 amino acids. The CDR3 here is CASKLTGGANSEQYF. The CDR3 nucleotides read TGTGCCAGCAAACTTACAGGGGGCGCAAACAGCGAGCAGTACTTC.